A selection of T cell receptor beta chains follows, all from one sample in a study of shared clonotypes between healthy human individuals. The assay was immunoSEQ multiplex PCR, and TCRdb's table has in-frame clones only and misses some. The sample lists approximately 2.5 million clones; 90% to 95% were seen once. The sample comprised naive CD4+ T cells sorted from blood. Receptors were obtained from a man in his late teens or twenties in good health. The CDR3 runs from the conserved cysteine through the conserved F or W. Each record gives: V gene, D gene, clone size, J gene, CDR3 DNA, CDR3 protein. A D gene is named only where the DNA matches it firmly. Not every row has a clone size; where given, it reads once, few, many or a size class.

v_gene: TRBV6-5; d_gene: TRBD1; abundance: once; j_gene: TRBJ1-6; CDR3nt: TGTGCCAGCAGTTACTCGACAGGGGGAAATTCACCCCTCCACTTT; CDR3aa: CASSYSTGGNSPLHF
v_gene: TRBV10-3; d_gene: NA; abundance: once; j_gene: TRBJ2-2; CDR3nt: TGTGCCTCGCTACTGGGGGTTGGGACCGGGGAGCTGTTTTTT; CDR3aa: CASLLGVGTGELFF
v_gene: TRBV6-1; d_gene: NA; abundance: NA; j_gene: TRBJ2-7; CDR3nt: TGTGCCAGCAGTGAAGAGATACTACACTACGAGCAGTACTTC; CDR3aa: CASSEEILHYEQYF
v_gene: TRBV16; d_gene: NA; abundance: NA; j_gene: TRBJ1-5; CDR3nt: TGTGCCAGCAGCCAATCGCCGGGGCTAGTCTTCAATCAGCCCCAGCATTTT; CDR3aa: CASSQSPGLVFNQPQHF
v_gene: TRBV19; d_gene: NA; abundance: NA; j_gene: TRBJ2-7; CDR3nt: TGTGCCAGTAGTATCGGGACACGAACCTACGAGCAGTACTTC; CDR3aa: CASSIGTRTYEQYF
v_gene: TRBV19; d_gene: NA; abundance: NA; j_gene: TRBJ1-1; CDR3nt: TGTGCCAGTAGTGGTGGGGGCCAGGGGAATGAAGCTTTCTTT; CDR3aa: CASSGGGQGNEAFF
v_gene: TRBV28; d_gene: NA; abundance: NA; j_gene: TRBJ1-4; CDR3nt: TGTGCCAGCAGCTACCATAACAGGGTTGGGGGTGAAAAACTGTTTTTT; CDR3aa: CASSYHNRVGGEKLFF
v_gene: TRBV28; d_gene: NA; abundance: NA; j_gene: TRBJ1-2; CDR3nt: TGTGCCAGCCTCCGGGACCACTCCGGTGGGGGCTACACCTTC; CDR3aa: CASLRDHSGGGYTF
v_gene: TRBV10-3; d_gene: TRBD2; abundance: NA; j_gene: TRBJ2-6; CDR3nt: TGTGCCATCAGTGAGCCTAGCGGGAGGGCCTCTGGGGCCAACGTCCTGACTTTC; CDR3aa: CAISEPSGRASGANVLTF
v_gene: TRBV14; d_gene: NA; abundance: NA; j_gene: TRBJ2-5; CDR3nt: TGTGCCAGCAGCCAAGGATTCAGGGCTCTAGAAGAGACCCAGTACTTC; CDR3aa: CASSQGFRALEETQYF